The 10 T cell receptor beta chains given below trace back to one sample, sequenced in a study of tumor and adjacent non-tumor tissue in lung cancer. Three rounds of nested PCR, following a modified ARM-PCR protocol, produced the TCRbeta library. TCRdb recomputed calls from the multiplex PCR reads with MiXCR, one row per CDR3 protein. Of about 43,000 distinct CDR3 sequences in the sample, roughly 60% are singletons; the top ten hold 45% to 55%. The template was RNA from unsorted bulk tissue. More than 3 cm separated this lung sample from the edge of the tumor. The sample was distant non-tumor lung tissue. The source of these receptors is a man aged 50 to 59 with non-small cell lung cancer.

This clonotype was counted ten times or more. The chain is built from TRBV13 and TRBJ2-3; 11 bases agree with TRBD2. Germline trimming cut 5 bases from V and 7 bases from J; bases unmatched to any gene: 11. This CDR3 is 16 amino acids long. The V gene's germline CDR1 is PRHDT and CDR2 FYEKMQ (reference sequence). The CDR3 region is CASSRFLAGGLNTQYF. The CDR3 DNA sequence: TGTGCCAGCAGCCGATTCCTAGCGGGGGGTTTGAATACGCAGTATTTT.

This clonotype was picked up many times. This chain links TRBV2 with TRBJ1-6; 8 nucleotides align to TRBD1. Germline V gene sequence: CDR1 SNHLY, CDR2 FYNNEI. The CDR3 extends over 14 amino acids. Losses at the gene ends were 4 bases for V and 10 bases for J; bases not matched to a gene: 6. CDR3 coding DNA: TGTGCCAGCAGTGTGACCAGGGGGCGGTCACCCCTCCACTTT. This encodes CASSVTRGRSPLHF.

This clonotype has at least ten counts. The chain combines TRBV29-1 with TRBJ2-7; TRBD1 is a possible D gene (6 bases). V lost 7 bases and J 2 bases, leaving 18 bases between the germline ends. CDR1 is SQVTM, CDR2 ANQGSEA, per germline. This CDR3 spans 14 amino acids. The CDR3 loop is CSAVQVQGPYEQYF. The CDR3, as DNA: TGCAGCGCTGTACAGGTCCAGGGGCCCTACGAGCAGTACTTC.

Sample share makes this clonotype medium-sized (0.01 to 0.1%). The junction does not match germline at one end; this may be a read error. The chain couples TRBV11-3 to TRBJ2-1; 7 nucleotides match TRBD2. The CDR3 contains 15 residues. From germline, CDR1 is SGHNT and CDR2 YENEEA. The CDR3 sequence: CASSLDGTINNEQFF. The DNA of the CDR3 is TGTGCCAGCAGCCTAGACGGGACTATTAACAATGAGCAGTTCTTC.

In the case of this clonotype: One end of the junction is discordant with germline, which a read error may explain. The chain couples TRBV12-5 to TRBJ1-2, with D uncertain. The germline V gene encodes CDR1 LGHNT and CDR2 FRNRAP. The CDR3 is 13 residues long. The CDR3 loop is CASGLEGGYGYTF. The CDR3 nucleotides read TGTGCTAGTGGTTTGGAGGGAGGCTATGGCTACACTTTC.

A word on this clonotype: At one end the junction does not follow the germline gene, possibly because of a read error. The CDR3 region is CATLHPNCRFDTGEPSF. CDR3 coding DNA: TGCGCCACCCTTCACCCAAATTGTCGTTTCGACACCGGGGAGCCGTCTTTT. This sequence joins TRBV4-1 and TRBJ2-2, with a tentative D call TRBD2 (5 bases). The CDR3 runs 17 residues. Germline V lookup: CDR1 MGHRA, CDR2 YSYEKL.

This sequence joins TRBV20-1 and TRBJ2-1; D remains ambiguous. Germline V gene sequence: CDR1 DFQATT, CDR2 SNEGSKA (reference sequence). The CDR3 is 15 amino acids. Trimming took off 0 bases at V and 9 bases at J, with 18 bases between the two ends. CDR3 bases: TGCAGTGCTAGAGACGGCAGACTCACGGGTAGTGAGCAGTTCTTC. Translation gives CSARDGRLTGSEQFF.

This clonotype has a handful of counts. A much larger clone sits a single nucleotide away, making a read error possible. The chain has TRBV6-1 and TRBJ2-7; 8 bases are shared with TRBD1. The length of the CDR3 is 13 residues. CDR1 is MNHNS and CDR2 is SASEGT in the germline V gene. CDR3 loop: CASSERQGQEQCF. CDR3 coding DNA: TGTGCCAGCAGTGAGAGACAGGGGCAAGAGCAGTGCTTC.

On this clonotype: One end of the junction does not line up with germline, which may come from a read error. The chain uses TRBV30 and TRBJ1-6; D is uncertain. The CDR3 spans 15 residues. Germline values: CDR1 GTSNPN, CDR2 SVGIG (reference sequence). The CDR3 protein is CAWSASRPRNSPLHF. Here the CDR3 DNA reads TGCGCCTGGAGTGCGTCCAGACCGAGGAATTCACCCCTCCACTTT.

A word on this clonotype: A read error may explain this, as a much larger clone is one base away. V gene TRBV6-1 combines with J gene TRBJ1-2, with D perhaps matching TRBD1 (5 bases). V gave up 4 bases and J gave up 13 bases, with 13 bases separating them. This CDR3 is built from 11 residues. CDR1 is MNHNS and CDR2 is SASEGT in the germline V gene. CDR3 amino acids: CASSGRLGGTF. The CDR3 nucleotides read TGTGCCAGCAGTGGGCGACTCGGGGGCACCTTC.